This T cell receptor beta chain was documented in a study of regulatory T cells in long-lasting Graves disease. Looking at the study overall: Graves' patients (newly diagnosed) had been on antithyroid drugs under 3 months. Findings and limits, study-wide: Comparison showed that persistent patients shared more public clonotypes (about 3,000) than new patients (about 970). It was peripheral blood alone, not thyroid tissue, that was studied.

From germline, CDR1 is SGHAT and CDR2 FQNNGV. Trimming pared 4 bases from V and 5 bases from J, leaving 15 bases between. The CDR3 covers 15 residues. As to time point: newly diagnosed GD, antithyroid drugs for less than 3 months. PBMC RNA was the source of the TCR library. Remarks on this clonotype: Its cognate antigen is unknown.

Construction of TCR beta libraries relied on iRepertoire HTBI primers and on Arm-PCR targeting CDR3 regions. TCRdb ran MiXCR on the multiplex PCR reads and lists one entry per CDR3 protein. The sample gives around 360,000 distinct CDR3 sequences, about a sixth of which show up once; around 20% is in the top ten. These records were also assigned to another study, of T cells in Graves' hyperthyroidism and ophthalmopathy.

V usage is TRBV11-2 and J usage is TRBJ2-1, with D perhaps TRBD2 (7 bases). The clonotype originates from a young woman with Graves disease. This material consisted of peripheral blood mononuclear cells (PBMCs), taken at new diagnosis, from a patient treated with antithyroid drugs. CDR3 protein: CASSSSGGPHNEQFF. DNA of the CDR3: TGTGCCAGCAGCTCCTCGGGGGGCCCCCACAATGAGCAGTTCTTC.